These 15 T cell receptor beta chains originate from one sample sequenced in a study of beta chain features in type 1 diabetes. Whole-study results and caveats: Patients with Type 1 diabetes showed moderately but significantly shorter TCRB CDR3s in all four CD4+ subsets.

These receptors have no identified antigens. The sequenced template was cDNA made from the entire isolated RNA. Here immunoSEQ multiplex PCR was the method, and the copy in TCRdb shows in-frame clones only, minus some. The repertoire consists of around 690,000 clones, with over 10% occurring once and the leading ten covering around 0.12%. Source material: naive CD4+ T cells from blood. The receptor set was obtained from a man aged 25-40 years with type 1 diabetes.

This clone was seen a few times. The V gene is TRBV5-6, the J gene TRBJ2-2; the D call may be TRBD1 or TRBD2 (5 bases each). This CDR3 spans 15 amino acids. Germline V gives CDR1 SGHDT, CDR2 YYEEEE. Between the trimmed V and J ends, which lost 2 bases and 3 bases, there was a span of 11 bases. CDR3 sequence (DNA): TGTGCCAGCAGCTTCCGGGACCGGTACACCGGGGAGCTGTTTTTT. It codes for CASSFRDRYTGELFF.

This clone was detected only a few times. Here the CDR3 reads CASSFSPVGDETQYF. The CDR3 DNA reads TGTGCCAGCAGTTTTTCGCCTGTGGGTGACGAGACCCAGTACTTC. The chain joins TRBV25-1 to TRBJ2-5; D call uncertain. Trimming cost V 5 bases and J 5 bases, with 18 bases left between them. Germline values: CDR1 MGHDK, CDR2 SYGVNS. This CDR3 region has 15 residues.

The chain joins TRBV7-2 to TRBJ1-6, with D possibly being TRBD1 (5 bases). The V gene lost 7 bases and the J gene lost 7 bases, with 17 bases spanning the gap. The CDR3 extends over 15 amino acids. Germline CDR1 SGHTA, CDR2 FQGNSA. CDR3 bases: TGTGCCAGCATCCGGGACGGGGTCGTAAATTCACCCCTCCACTTT. This encodes CASIRDGVVNSPLHF.

V and J are TRBV7-2 and TRBJ1-4, with D perhaps TRBD1 (5 bases). The CDR3 loop spans 13 amino acids. V dropped 8 bases and J dropped 4 bases, with 11 bases sitting between them. Germline-derived CDR1 and CDR2 are SGHTA and FQGNSA. The CDR3: CASGGQGNEKLFF. For the CDR3, the DNA is TGTGCCAGCGGCGGGCAGGGTAATGAAAAACTGTTTTTT.

In this sample, this clone turned up a few times. CDR3 region: CAWSPPSAAGANVLTF. DNA for the CDR3: TGTGCCTGGAGTCCCCCAAGCGCGGCTGGGGCCAACGTCCTGACTTTC. The chain couples TRBV30 to TRBJ2-6; D unclear. Trimming took off 2 bases at V and 2 bases at J, with 13 bases between the two ends. This CDR3 spans 16 amino acids. Germline CDR1 is GTSNPN and CDR2 is SVGIG (reference sequence). Full variable domain (outside the CDR3, taken from reference TRBV30 and TRBJ2-6): SQTIHQWPATLVQPVGSPLSLECTVEGTSNPNLYWYRQAAGRGLQLLFYSVGIGQISSEVPQNLSASRPQDRQFILSSKKLLLSDSGFYLCAWSPPSAAGANVLTFGAGSRLTVL.

This clone was observed a handful of times. The CDR3 DNA sequence: TGCAGTGCGGCAGCCCGCCGAAGCTACACCTTC. It yields the protein CSAAARRSYTF. The V gene is TRBV20-1, the J gene TRBJ1-2, with no clear D. Germline V gives CDR1 DFQATT, CDR2 SNEGSKA (reference sequence). Trimming removed 6 bases from V and 9 bases from J, with 14 bases in between. The CDR3 is made up of 11 amino acids.

This clone was detected only a few times. This sample also contains other DNA sequences that code for the same CDR3. The CDR3 bases are TGTGCCTGGAGTGGACAGGGGAGTCAGCCCCAGCATTTT. Its protein is CAWSGQGSQPQHF. The chain has TRBV30 and TRBJ1-5; 8 bases map to TRBD1. V shed 1 base and J 6 bases; nucleotides not matched to a gene: 2. The germline gives CDR1 GTSNPN, CDR2 SVGIG (reference sequence). This CDR3 has 13 residues.

The CDR3 DNA follows: TGTGCCAGCAGCGTAGGCCCTAGCGGGGGGTTTGAAGATACGCAGTATTTT. This codes for CASSVGPSGGFEDTQYF. This chain joins TRBV9 and TRBJ2-3; TRBD2 matches 11 bases. In germline, CDR1 is SGDLS, CDR2 YYNGEE. This CDR3 is 17 amino acids long. Trimming at V came to 0 bases and at J to 5 bases, leaving 8 bases not matched to a gene.

This clone was observed a few times. The genes are TRBV7-9 and TRBJ1-2; D is uncertain. V was shortened by 5 bases and J by 0 bases, with 13 bases between the two germline ends. The CDR3 contains 15 residues. Germline V gene data show CDR1 as SEHNR and CDR2 as FQNEAQ (reference sequence). The chain's CDR3 is CASSPPTGTNYGYTF. In nucleotides, the CDR3 is TGTGCCAGCAGCCCACCGACCGGGACTAACTATGGCTACACCTTC.

This clone was seen a handful of times. The V call is TRBV4-3, the J call TRBJ1-4; weak D call: TRBD1 (5 bases). This CDR3 is built from 16 residues. Per germline, CDR1 LGHNA and CDR2 YSLEER. Trimming removed 4 bases at V and 0 bases at J, with 12 bases between. CDR3 loop: CASSRGTDATNEKLFF. As DNA, the CDR3 is TGCGCCAGCAGCCGTGGGACGGATGCAACTAATGAAAAACTGTTTTTT.

This clone was observed a few times. The chain is built from TRBV5-4 and TRBJ2-1; D uncertain. The germline V gene encodes CDR1 SGHNT and CDR2 YYREEE (reference sequence). Trimming took off 0 bases at V and 6 bases at J, with 13 bases between the two ends. The length of the CDR3 is 15 residues. CDR3 bases: TGTGCCAGCAGCTTGGGACTCACTCTCTCCAATGAGCAGTTCTTC. As protein: CASSLGLTLSNEQFF.

The V call is TRBV25-1, the J call TRBJ1-6, with 7 bases aligning to TRBD1. Trimming cost V 8 bases and J 3 bases; bases outside gene matches: 4. This CDR3 spans 14 amino acids. Germline V lookup: CDR1 MGHDK, CDR2 SYGVNS. In DNA, the CDR3 is TGTGCCAGCGCCCGGGACAGCTATAATTCACCCCTCCACTTT. This codes for CASARDSYNSPLHF.

This chain joins TRBV9 and TRBJ1-2, with D perhaps matching TRBD1 (6 bases). CDR3 size: 14 residues. Trimming took 0 bases from V and 8 from J, leaving 14 bases between them. Per the germline V gene, CDR1 is SGDLS and CDR2 is YYNGEE. In DNA form, the CDR3 reads TGTGCCAGCAGCGTAGGGGCAGGGGATGGAGGCTACACCTTC. As protein: CASSVGAGDGGYTF.

About this clone: This specimen includes other DNA sequences encoding the same CDR3. The chain links TRBV20-1 to TRBJ1-2; possible D gene TRBD1, 5 bases. Germline CDR1 is DFQATT and CDR2 is SNEGSKA (reference sequence). The CDR3 contains 11 residues. Trimming cost V 2 bases and J 8 bases, with 9 bases left between them. This CDR3 reads CSARQGNGYTF. The CDR3 DNA is TGCAGTGCTAGACAGGGTAACGGCTACACCTTC.

The V call is TRBV4-3, the J call TRBJ1-1; 8 bases map to TRBD1. Germline values: CDR1 LGHNA, CDR2 YSLEER. V lost 7 bases to trimming and J lost 3 bases; unmatched junction nucleotides: 4. CDR3 length: 13 residues. CDR3: CASTAQGDTEAFF. The CDR3, as DNA: TGCGCCAGCACCGCACAGGGGGACACTGAAGCTTTCTTT.